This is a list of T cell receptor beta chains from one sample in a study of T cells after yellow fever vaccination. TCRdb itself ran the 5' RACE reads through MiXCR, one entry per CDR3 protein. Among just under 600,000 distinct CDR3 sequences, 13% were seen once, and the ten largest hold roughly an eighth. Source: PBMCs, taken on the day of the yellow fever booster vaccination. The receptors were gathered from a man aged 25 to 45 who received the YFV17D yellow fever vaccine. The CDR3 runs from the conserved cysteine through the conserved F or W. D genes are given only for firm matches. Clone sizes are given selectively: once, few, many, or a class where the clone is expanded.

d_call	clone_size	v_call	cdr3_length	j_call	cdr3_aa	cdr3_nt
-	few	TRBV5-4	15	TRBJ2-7	CASSAPGGSFYEQYF	TGTGCCAGCAGCGCGCCTGGAGGGAGTTTCTACGAGCAGTACTTC
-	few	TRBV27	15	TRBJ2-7	CASTPPFLGTYEQYF	TGTGCCAGCACGCCCCCCTTCTTAGGAACCTACGAGCAGTACTTC
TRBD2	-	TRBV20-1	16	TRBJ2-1	CSARELSSGSYNEQFF	TGCAGTGCTAGAGAGTTATCTAGCGGCTCCTACAATGAGCAGTTCTTC
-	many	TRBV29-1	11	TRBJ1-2	CSVDRDYGYTF	TGCAGCGTTGATAGGGACTATGGCTACACCTTC
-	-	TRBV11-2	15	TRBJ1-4	CASSQKTGSGEKLFF	TGTGCCAGCAGCCAAAAAACAGGGTCGGGTGAAAAACTGTTTTTT
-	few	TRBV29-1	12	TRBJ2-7	CSVAKSSYEQYF	TGCAGCGTTGCAAAGAGCTCCTACGAGCAGTACTTC
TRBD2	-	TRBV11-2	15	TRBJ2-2	CASSSAGGYTGELFF	TGTGCCAGCAGCTCAGCGGGAGGGTACACCGGGGAGCTGTTTTTT
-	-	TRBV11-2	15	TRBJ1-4	CASSNTWGVDEKLFF	TGTGCCAGCAGCAATACTTGGGGGGTCGATGAAAAACTGTTTTTT
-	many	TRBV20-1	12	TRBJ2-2	CSASQGAGELFF	TGCAGTGCTAGTCAAGGGGCCGGGGAGCTGTTTTTT
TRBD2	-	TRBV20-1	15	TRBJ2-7	CSASGSAGGPREQYF	TGCAGTGCTAGTGGGTCGGCGGGAGGGCCCCGCGAGCAGTACTTC
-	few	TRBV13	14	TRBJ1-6	CASSYGQYNSPLHF	TGTGCCAGCAGCTACGGACAGTATAATTCACCCCTCCACTTT
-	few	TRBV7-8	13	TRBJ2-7	CASSFKGSGEQYF	TGTGCCAGCAGCTTCAAGGGGTCTGGCGAGCAGTACTTC
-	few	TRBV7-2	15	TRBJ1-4	CASSLMGREGEKLFF	TGTGCCAGCAGCTTAATGGGCAGGGAGGGCGAAAAACTGTTTTTT
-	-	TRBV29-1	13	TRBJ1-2	CSVLNRVGYGYTF	TGCAGCGTCCTTAACAGGGTGGGCTATGGCTACACCTTC
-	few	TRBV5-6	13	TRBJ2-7	CASSSLDFREQYF	TGTGCCAGCAGCTCCCTGGACTTCAGGGAGCAGTACTTC
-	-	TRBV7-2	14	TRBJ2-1	CASSPGPFYNEQFF	TGTGCCAGCAGCCCAGGACCCTTCTACAATGAGCAGTTCTTC
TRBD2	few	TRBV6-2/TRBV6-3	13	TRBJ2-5	CASSPSGGRTQYF	TGTGCCAGCAGCCCCTCGGGAGGGAGGACCCAGTACTTC
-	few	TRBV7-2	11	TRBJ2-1	CASSLKDKQFF	TGTGCCAGCAGCTTAAAGGATAAGCAGTTCTTC
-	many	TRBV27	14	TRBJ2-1	CASSAGTSYNEQFF	TGTGCCAGCAGCGCGGGGACCTCCTACAATGAGCAGTTCTTC
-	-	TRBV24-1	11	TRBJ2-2	CATSNTGELFF	TGTGCCACCAGTAACACCGGGGAGCTGTTTTTT
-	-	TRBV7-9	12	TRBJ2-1	CASRKTVNEQFF	TGTGCCAGCAGAAAGACCGTCAATGAGCAGTTCTTC
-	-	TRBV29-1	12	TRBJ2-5	CSVADGEETQYF	TGCAGCGTTGCAGACGGGGAAGAGACCCAGTACTTC
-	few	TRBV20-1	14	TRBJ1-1	CSARDHSPNTEAFF	TGCAGTGCTAGAGATCACAGCCCGAACACTGAAGCTTTCTTT
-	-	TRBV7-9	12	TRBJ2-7	CASRPPWGEQYF	TGTGCCAGCAGACCACCGTGGGGCGAGCAGTACTTC
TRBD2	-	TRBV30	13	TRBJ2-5	CAWSRGRRETQYF	TGTGCCTGGAGCCGCGGGAGAAGAGAGACCCAGTACTTC
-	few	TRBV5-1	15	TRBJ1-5	CASSPGTNRDQPQHF	TGCGCCAGCAGCCCGGGGACAAACAGAGATCAGCCCCAGCATTTT
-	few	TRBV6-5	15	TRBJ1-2	CASSSSLSSYYGYTF	TGTGCCAGCAGTTCGTCCCTCAGCTCTTACTATGGCTACACCTTC
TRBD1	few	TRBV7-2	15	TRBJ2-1	CASSLARDSYNEQFF	TGTGCCAGCAGCTTAGCAAGGGACAGCTACAATGAGCAGTTCTTC
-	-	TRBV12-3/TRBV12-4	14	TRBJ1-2	CASSLSSGEGGYTF	TGTGCCAGCAGTTTAAGTAGCGGGGAGGGTGGCTACACCTTC
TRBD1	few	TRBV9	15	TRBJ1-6	CASSEQGQGRSPLHF	TGTGCCAGCAGCGAACAGGGACAGGGGCGCTCACCCCTCCACTTT
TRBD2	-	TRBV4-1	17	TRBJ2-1	CASSQGPAGRSYNEQFF	TGCGCCAGCAGCCAAGGTCCAGCGGGACGGTCCTACAATGAGCAGTTCTTC
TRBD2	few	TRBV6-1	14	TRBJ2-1	CASMRKSGEFEQFF	TGTGCCAGCATGCGGAAAAGCGGGGAATTTGAGCAGTTCTTC
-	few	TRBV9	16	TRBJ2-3	CASSVRVVAEADTQYF	TGTGCCAGCAGCGTACGAGTGGTAGCGGAGGCAGATACGCAGTATTTT
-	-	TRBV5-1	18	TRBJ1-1	CASSLGDGEDYLNTEAFF	TGCGCCAGCAGCTTGGGAGATGGAGAAGATTACTTGAACACTGAAGCTTTCTTT
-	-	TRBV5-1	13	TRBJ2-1	CASAYKGFDEQFF	TGCGCCAGCGCTTACAAGGGGTTCGATGAGCAGTTCTTC
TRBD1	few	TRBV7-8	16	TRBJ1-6	CASSTRQGPTDSPLHF	TGTGCCAGCAGCACTCGACAGGGGCCGACGGATTCACCCCTCCACTTT
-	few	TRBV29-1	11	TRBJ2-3	CSVDITDTQYF	TGCAGCGTTGATATCACAGATACGCAGTATTTT
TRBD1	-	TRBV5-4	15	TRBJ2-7	CASSNRQGLIHEQYF	TGTGCCAGCAGCAACAGACAGGGCCTGATACACGAGCAGTACTTC
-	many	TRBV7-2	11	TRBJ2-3	CASPFLDTQYF	TGTGCCAGCCCTTTTTTAGATACGCAGTATTTT
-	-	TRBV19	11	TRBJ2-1	CATHGGNEQFF	TGTGCCACCCACGGGGGCAATGAGCAGTTCTTC
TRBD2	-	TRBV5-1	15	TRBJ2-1	CASSPASGTYNEQFF	TGCGCCAGCAGCCCAGCTAGCGGGACCTACAATGAGCAGTTCTTC
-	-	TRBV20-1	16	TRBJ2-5	CSARDLPAEKRETQYF	TGCAGTGCTAGAGATCTTCCAGCGGAGAAGAGAGAGACCCAGTACTTC
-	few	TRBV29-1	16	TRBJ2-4	CSAWGLLEEAKNIQYF	TGCAGCGCGTGGGGGCTCCTTGAAGAAGCCAAAAACATTCAGTACTTC
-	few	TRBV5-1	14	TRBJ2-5	CASSLGMIVETQYF	TGCGCCAGCAGCTTGGGGATGATAGTCGAGACCCAGTACTTC
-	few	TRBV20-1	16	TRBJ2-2	CSARGGGQANTGELFF	TGCAGTGCCAGAGGGGGTGGGCAGGCGAACACCGGGGAGCTGTTTTTT
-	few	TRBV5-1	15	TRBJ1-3	CASSRDFGSGNTIYF	TGCGCCAGCAGCCGGGACTTTGGGTCCGGAAACACCATATATTTT
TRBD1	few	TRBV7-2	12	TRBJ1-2	CAGRGGTYGYTF	TGTGCCGGCAGGGGGGGGACCTATGGCTACACCTTC
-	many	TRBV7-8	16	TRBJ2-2	CASSLARRLSTGELFF	TGTGCCAGCAGCTTAGCGCGACGATTGTCCACCGGGGAGCTGTTTTTT
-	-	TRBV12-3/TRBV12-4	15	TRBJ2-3	CASSLLTLKGNTQYF	TGTGCCAGCAGTTTGTTGACCCTAAAGGGAAATACGCAGTATTTT
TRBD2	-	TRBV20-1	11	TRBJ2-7	CSGEGSYEQYF	TGCAGTGGGGAGGGATCCTACGAGCAGTACTTC
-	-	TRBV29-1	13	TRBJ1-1	CSAWGAFRTEAFF	TGCAGCGCCTGGGGGGCATTTAGGACTGAAGCTTTCTTT
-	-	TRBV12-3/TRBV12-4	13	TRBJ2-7	CASTSGPTYEQYF	TGTGCCAGCACTTCCGGGCCAACCTACGAGCAGTACTTC